Shown below are 9 T cell receptor beta chains from a single sample sequenced in a study of OX40 agonist ivuxolimab in advanced cancers. Libraries were prepared by immunoSEQ multiplex PCR; TCRdb keeps only in-frame clonotypes and omits some of them. The profile shows roughly 70,000 clones, roughly 87% of them singletons. The source was CD4+ or CD8+ T cells sorted from blood, collected in a trial of the OX40 agonist ivuxolimab. These TCRs come from an adult with an advanced solid tumor such as melanoma, head and neck, liver or kidney cancer.

This chain joins TRBV28 and TRBJ2-7, with 7 nucleotides matching TRBD1. V shed 6 bases, J shed 3 bases, and the junction held 14 bases outside the gene matches. This CDR3 is built from 16 residues. Germline V lookup: CDR1 MDHEN, CDR2 SYDVKM. The CDR3 is CASSSTHGTASYEQYF. CDR3 coding DNA: TGTGCCAGCAGCTCTACACACGGGACAGCGAGCTACGAGCAGTACTTC.

This clone is a singleton in its sample. At one end, the junction sequence differs from germline, possibly due to a read error. The V gene is TRBV28, the J gene TRBJ2-1; D gene unclear. The CDR3 length is 14 residues. Germline assignment: CDR1 MDHEN and CDR2 SYDVKM. The DNA of the CDR3 is TGTGCCAGCAGTCCCCGGACCTCCTCCAATGAGCAGTTCTTC. It specifies CASSPRTSSNEQFF.

This clone appeared once. This chain's CDR3 is CASSPRSEQYF. The CDR3 region has the DNA TGTGCCAGCAGCCCCCGGTCCGAGCAGTACTTC. The chain uses TRBV28 and TRBJ2-7; unclear D gene. The V end lost 6 bases, the J end lost 6 bases, and 9 bases lay between the germline ends. Germline values: CDR1 MDHEN, CDR2 SYDVKM. This CDR3 is 11 amino acids long.

Concerning this clone: The germline gene is not matched at one end of the junction; a read error may be the cause. The chain carries TRBV7-2 and TRBJ1-4; the D gene is possibly TRBD1 (6 bases). The CDR3 runs to 14 residues. Germline V gene data show CDR1 as SGHTA and CDR2 as FQGNSA. CDR3 in DNA: TGTGCCAGCAGCTTAGGTGTTACGGGGGGCCCAGGGGTTTTT. Protein sequence: CASSLGVTGGPGVF.

This clone has just a few counts. The chain links TRBV18 to TRBJ1-1, with unresolved D. Trimming left V 1 base short and J 1 base short, with 10 bases between. Germline V gives CDR1 KGHSH, CDR2 LQKENI. This CDR3 has 15 amino acids. Written as DNA, the CDR3 is TGTGCCAGCTCACCACGCGGGTCTTGGAACACTGAAGCTTTCTTT. Residues: CASSPRGSWNTEAFF.

V gene TRBV6-6 combines with J gene TRBJ2-3; 12 positions agree with TRBD2. V lost 6 bases, J lost 5 bases, and 9 bases stayed unmatched. In germline, CDR1 is MNHNY, CDR2 SVGAGI (reference sequence). The CDR3 is 16 amino acids. CDR3 bases: TGTGCCAGCAGCTTACTAGCGGGGGGCGGAGAAGATACGCAGTATTTT. It codes for CASSLLAGGGEDTQYF.

The chain employs TRBV19 and TRBJ2-7; a possible D gene is TRBD2 (6 bases). Germline CDR1 is LNHDA and CDR2 is SQIVND (reference sequence). The CDR3 is made up of 16 amino acids. Trimming took 5 bases from V and 2 from J, leaving 19 bases between them. The CDR3 DNA reads TGTGCCAGTAGTTTCCTACCCGGGGTAGCGGCCTACGAGCAGTACTTC. Translation gives CASSFLPGVAAYEQYF.

The genes are TRBV2 and TRBJ2-1, with TRBD2 matching 8 bases. V shed 3 bases, J shed 6 bases, and the junction held 16 bases outside the gene matches. CDR1 is SNHLY and CDR2 is FYNNEI in the germline V gene. The CDR3 sequence is 18 residues long. CDR3 sequence (DNA): TGTGCCAGCAGTGAGGAATTGACTAGCGCCGTCCCGCGCAATGAGCAGTTCTTC. Translation gives CASSEELTSAVPRNEQFF.

Details on this clone: This same CDR3 is encoded by further DNA sequences in the sample. The chain employs TRBV5-1 and TRBJ1-5, with 7 bases lining up with TRBD1. Trimming cost V 4 bases and J 3 bases; bases outside gene matches: 4. This CDR3 spans 14 amino acids. Germline V lookup: CDR1 SGHRS, CDR2 YFSETQ. CDR3 DNA sequence: TGCGCCAGCAGCCCGACAGGGAACAATCAGCCCCAGCATTTT. It specifies CASSPTGNNQPQHF.